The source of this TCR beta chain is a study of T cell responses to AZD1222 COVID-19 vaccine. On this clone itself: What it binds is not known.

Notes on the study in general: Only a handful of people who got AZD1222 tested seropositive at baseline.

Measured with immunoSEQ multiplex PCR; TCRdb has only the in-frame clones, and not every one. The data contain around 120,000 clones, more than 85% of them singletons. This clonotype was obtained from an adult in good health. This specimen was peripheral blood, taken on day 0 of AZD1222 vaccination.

The CDR3 loop is CASMAANYGYTF. The CDR3 DNA sequence: TGTGCCAGTATGGCGGCTAACTATGGCTACACCTTC. The chain joins TRBV19 to TRBJ1-2, with D unclear. CDR1 and CDR2 (germline): LNHDA, SQIVND (reference sequence). The CDR3 is 12 amino acids. Trimming shortened V by 7 bases and J by 0 bases, and 6 bases separated the two germline ends. The variable domain in full, with the rest retrieved from reference TRBV19 and TRBJ1-2, is DGGITQSPKYLFRKEGQNVTLSCEQNLNHDAMYWYRQDPGQGLRLIYYSQIVNDFQKGDIAEGYSVSREKKESFPLTVTSAQKNPTAFYLCASMAANYGYTFGSGTRLTVV.